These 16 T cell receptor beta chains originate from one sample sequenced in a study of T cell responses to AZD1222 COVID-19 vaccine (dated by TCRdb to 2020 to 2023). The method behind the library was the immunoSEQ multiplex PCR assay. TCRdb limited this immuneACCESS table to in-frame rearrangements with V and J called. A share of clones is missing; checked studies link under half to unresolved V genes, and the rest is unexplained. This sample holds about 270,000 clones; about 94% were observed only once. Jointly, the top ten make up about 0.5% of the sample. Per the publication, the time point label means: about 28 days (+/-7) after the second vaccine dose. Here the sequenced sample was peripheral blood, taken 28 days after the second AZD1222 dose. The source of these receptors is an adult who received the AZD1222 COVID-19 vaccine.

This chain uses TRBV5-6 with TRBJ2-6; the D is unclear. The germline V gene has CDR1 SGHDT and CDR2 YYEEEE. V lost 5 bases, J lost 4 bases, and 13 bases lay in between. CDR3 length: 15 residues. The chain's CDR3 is CASSSARYGANVLTF. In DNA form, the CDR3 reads TGTGCCAGCAGTTCCGCCCGTTACGGGGCCAACGTCCTGACTTTC.

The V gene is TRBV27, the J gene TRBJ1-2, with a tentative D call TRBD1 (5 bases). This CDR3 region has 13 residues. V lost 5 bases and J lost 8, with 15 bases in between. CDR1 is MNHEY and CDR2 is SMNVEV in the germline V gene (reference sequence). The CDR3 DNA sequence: TGTGCCAGCAGTCCCCGCAGGGTAGGCGGCTACACCTTC. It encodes CASSPRRVGGYTF.

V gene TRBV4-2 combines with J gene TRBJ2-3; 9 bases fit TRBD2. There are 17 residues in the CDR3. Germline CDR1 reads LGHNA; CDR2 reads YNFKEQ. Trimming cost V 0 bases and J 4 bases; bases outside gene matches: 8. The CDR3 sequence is CASSQEPAGGLPDTQYF. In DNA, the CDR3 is TGTGCCAGCAGCCAAGAGCCGGCGGGGGGGCTACCAGATACGCAGTATTTT.

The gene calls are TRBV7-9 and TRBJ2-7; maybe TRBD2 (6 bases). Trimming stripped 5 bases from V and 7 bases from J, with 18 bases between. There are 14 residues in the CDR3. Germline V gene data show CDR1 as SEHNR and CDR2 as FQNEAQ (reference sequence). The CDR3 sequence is CASSAPKKGLEQYF. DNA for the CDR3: TGTGCCAGCAGCGCGCCGAAAAAGGGACTGGAGCAGTACTTC.

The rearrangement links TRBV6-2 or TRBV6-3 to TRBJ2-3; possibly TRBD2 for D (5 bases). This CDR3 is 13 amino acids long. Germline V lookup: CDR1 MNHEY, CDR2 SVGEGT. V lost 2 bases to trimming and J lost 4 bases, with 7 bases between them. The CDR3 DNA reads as TGTGCCAGCAGTTACCGGGATGCAGATACGCAGTATTTT. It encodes CASSYRDADTQYF.

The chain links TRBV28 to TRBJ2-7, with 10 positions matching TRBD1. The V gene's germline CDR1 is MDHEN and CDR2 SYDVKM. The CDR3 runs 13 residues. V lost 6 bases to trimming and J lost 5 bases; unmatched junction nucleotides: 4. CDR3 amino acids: CASRGQGTDEQYF. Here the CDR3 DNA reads TGTGCCAGCAGGGGACAGGGGACCGACGAGCAGTACTTC.

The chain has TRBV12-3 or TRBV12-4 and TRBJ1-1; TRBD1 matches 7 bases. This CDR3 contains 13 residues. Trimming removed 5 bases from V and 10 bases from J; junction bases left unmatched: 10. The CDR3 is CASSPGQARGAFF. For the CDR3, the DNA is TGTGCCAGCAGTCCCGGACAGGCCAGGGGAGCTTTCTTT.

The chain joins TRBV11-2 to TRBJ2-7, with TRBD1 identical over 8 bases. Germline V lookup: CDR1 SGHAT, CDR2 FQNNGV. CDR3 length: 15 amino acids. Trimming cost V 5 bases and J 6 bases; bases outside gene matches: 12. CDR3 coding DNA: TGTGCCAGCAGCCAGGAGGGGACAGGAGGAACCGAGCAGTACTTC. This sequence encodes CASSQEGTGGTEQYF. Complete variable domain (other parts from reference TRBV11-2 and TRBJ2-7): EAGVAQSPRYKIIEKRQSVAFWCNPISGHATLYWYQQILGQGPKLLIQFQNNGVVDDSQLPKDRFSAERLKGVDSTLKIQPAKLEDSAVYLCASSQEGTGGTEQYFGPGTRLTVT.

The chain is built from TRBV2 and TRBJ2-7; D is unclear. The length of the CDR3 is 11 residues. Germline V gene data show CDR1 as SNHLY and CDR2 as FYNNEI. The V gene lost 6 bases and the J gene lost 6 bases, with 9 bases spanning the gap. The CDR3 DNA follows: TGTGCCAGCAGCTCCGTAAGCGAGCAGTACTTC. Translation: CASSSVSEQYF.

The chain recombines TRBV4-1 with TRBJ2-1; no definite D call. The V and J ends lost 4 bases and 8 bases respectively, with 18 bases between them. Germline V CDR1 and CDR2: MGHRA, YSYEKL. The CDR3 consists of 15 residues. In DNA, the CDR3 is TGCGCCAGCAGCCGGTCGGACGGATTAATTTATGAGCAGTTCTTC. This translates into CASSRSDGLIYEQFF.

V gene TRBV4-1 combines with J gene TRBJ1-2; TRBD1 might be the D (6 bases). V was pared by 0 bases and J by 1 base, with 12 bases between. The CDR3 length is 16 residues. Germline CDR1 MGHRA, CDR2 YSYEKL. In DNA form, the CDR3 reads TGCGCCAGCAGCCAAGATCGGCAGGGGATTAACTATGGCTACACCTTC. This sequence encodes CASSQDRQGINYGYTF.

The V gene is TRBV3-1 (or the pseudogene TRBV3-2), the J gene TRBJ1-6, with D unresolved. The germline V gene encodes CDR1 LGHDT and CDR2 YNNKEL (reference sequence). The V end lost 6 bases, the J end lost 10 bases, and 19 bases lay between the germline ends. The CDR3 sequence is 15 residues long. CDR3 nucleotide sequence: TGTGCCAGCAGGGACGCGACGGGCATTAAGTCACCCCTCCACTTT. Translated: CASRDATGIKSPLHF.

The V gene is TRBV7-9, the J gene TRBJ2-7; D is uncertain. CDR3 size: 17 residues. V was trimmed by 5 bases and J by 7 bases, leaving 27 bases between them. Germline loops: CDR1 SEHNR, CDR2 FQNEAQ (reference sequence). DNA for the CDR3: TGTGCCAGCAGCCAATTCCCAGGAATTTGGATGGAGAGTGAGCAGTACTTC. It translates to CASSQFPGIWMESEQYF. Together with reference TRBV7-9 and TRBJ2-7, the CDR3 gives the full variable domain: DTGVSQNPRHKITKRGQNVTFRCDPISEHNRLYWYRQTLGQGPEFLTYFQNEAQLEKSRLLSDRFSAERPKGSFSTLEIQRTEQGDSAMYLCASSQFPGIWMESEQYFGPGTRLTVT.

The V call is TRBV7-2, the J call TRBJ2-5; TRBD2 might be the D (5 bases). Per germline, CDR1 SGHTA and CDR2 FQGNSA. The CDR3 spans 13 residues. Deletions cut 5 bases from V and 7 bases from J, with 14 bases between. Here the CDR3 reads CASSPTPGGTQYF. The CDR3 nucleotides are TGTGCCAGCAGCCCGACCCCTGGAGGGACCCAGTACTTC.

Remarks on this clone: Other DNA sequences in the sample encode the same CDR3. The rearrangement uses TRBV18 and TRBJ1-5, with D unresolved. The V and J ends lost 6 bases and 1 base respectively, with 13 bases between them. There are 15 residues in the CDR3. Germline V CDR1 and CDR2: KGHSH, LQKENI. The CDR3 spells CASSPTGNSNQPQHF. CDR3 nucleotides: TGTGCCAGCTCCCCGACGGGGAACAGCAATCAGCCCCAGCATTTT.

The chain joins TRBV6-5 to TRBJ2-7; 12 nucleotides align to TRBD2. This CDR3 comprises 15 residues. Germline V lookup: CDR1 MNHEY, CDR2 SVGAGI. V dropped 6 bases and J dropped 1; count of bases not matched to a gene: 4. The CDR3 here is CASSHGTSGSYEQYF. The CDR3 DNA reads TGTGCCAGCAGCCACGGGACTAGCGGGTCCTACGAGCAGTACTTC.